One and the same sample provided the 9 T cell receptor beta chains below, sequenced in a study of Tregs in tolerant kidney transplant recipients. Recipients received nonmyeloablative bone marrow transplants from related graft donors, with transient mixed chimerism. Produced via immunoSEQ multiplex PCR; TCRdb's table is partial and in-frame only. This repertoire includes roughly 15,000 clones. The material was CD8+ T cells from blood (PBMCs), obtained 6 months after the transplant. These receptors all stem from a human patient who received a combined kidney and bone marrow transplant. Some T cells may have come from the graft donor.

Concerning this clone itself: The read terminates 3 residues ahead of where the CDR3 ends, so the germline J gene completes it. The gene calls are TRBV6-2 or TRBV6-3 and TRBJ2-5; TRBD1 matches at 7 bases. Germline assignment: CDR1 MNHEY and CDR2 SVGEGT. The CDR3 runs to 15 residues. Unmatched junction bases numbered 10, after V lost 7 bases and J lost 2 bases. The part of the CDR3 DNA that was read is TGTGCCAGCAATACAGACAGGGCCCCTCAAGAGACC. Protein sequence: CASNTDRAPQET. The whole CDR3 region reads CASNTDRAPQETQYF.

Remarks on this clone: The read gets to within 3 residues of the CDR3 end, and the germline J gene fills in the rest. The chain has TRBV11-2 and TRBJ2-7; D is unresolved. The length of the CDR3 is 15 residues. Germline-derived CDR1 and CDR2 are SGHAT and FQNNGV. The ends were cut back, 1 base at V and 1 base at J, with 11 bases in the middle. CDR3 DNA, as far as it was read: TGTGCCAGCAGCTTAGGCCGACTGATATCCTACGAG. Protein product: CASSLGRLISYE. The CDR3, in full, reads CASSLGRLISYEQYF.

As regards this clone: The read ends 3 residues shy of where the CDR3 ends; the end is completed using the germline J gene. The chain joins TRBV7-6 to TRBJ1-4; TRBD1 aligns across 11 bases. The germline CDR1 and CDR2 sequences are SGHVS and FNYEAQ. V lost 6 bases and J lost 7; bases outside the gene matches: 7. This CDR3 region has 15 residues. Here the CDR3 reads CASSFGQGAFEKLFF. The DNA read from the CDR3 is TGTGCCAGCAGTTTCGGACAGGGGGCGTTTGAAAAA. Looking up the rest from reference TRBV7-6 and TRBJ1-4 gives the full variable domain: GAGVSQSPRYKVTKRGQDVALRCDPISGHVSLYWYRQALGQGPEFLTYFNYEAQQDKSGLPNDRFSAERPEGSISTLTIQRTEQRDSAMYRCASSFGQGAFEKLFFGSGTQLSVL.

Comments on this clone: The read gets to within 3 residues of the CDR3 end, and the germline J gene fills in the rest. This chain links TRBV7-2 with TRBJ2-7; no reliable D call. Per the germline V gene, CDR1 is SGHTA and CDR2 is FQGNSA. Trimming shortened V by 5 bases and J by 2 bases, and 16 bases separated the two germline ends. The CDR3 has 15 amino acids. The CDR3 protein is CASSPVYGFAYEQYF. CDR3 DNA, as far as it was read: TGTGCCAGCAGCCCAGTTTACGGGTTCGCCTACGAG.

The CDR3 protein is CASSETVSYEQYF. The CDR3 DNA, read in part, is TGTGCCAGCAGTGAGACAGTCTCCTACGAG. V is TRBV2 and J is TRBJ2-7; D perhaps matches TRBD1 (5 bases). The CDR3 end is not reached by the read, which stops 3 residues before it; the germline J gene fills it in. V dropped 3 bases and J dropped 0 bases, with 6 bases sitting between them. The CDR3 loop spans 13 amino acids. Germline assignment: CDR1 SNHLY and CDR2 FYNNEI.

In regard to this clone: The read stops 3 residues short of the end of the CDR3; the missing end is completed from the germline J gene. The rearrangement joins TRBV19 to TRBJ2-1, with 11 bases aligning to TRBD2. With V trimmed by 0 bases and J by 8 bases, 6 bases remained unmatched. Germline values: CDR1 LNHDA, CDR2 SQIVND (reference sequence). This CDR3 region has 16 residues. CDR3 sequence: CASSIDPSGGIYEQFF. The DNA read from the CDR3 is TGTGCCAGTAGTATAGATCCTAGCGGGGGGATATATGAG.

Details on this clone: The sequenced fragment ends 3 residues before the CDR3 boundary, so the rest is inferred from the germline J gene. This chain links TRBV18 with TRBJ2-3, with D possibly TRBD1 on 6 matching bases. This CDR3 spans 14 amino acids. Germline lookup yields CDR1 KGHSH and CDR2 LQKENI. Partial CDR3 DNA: TGTGCCAGCTCACCAGGCAGGGGTGCGAAGGCG. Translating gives CASSPGRGAKA. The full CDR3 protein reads CASSPGRGAKAQYF. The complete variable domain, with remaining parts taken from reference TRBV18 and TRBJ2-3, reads NAGVMQNPRHLVRRRGQEARLRCSPMKGHSHVYWYRQLPEEGLKFMVYLQKENIIDESGMPKERFSAEFPKEGPSILRIQQVVRGDSAAYFCASSPGRGAKAQYFGPGTRLTVL.

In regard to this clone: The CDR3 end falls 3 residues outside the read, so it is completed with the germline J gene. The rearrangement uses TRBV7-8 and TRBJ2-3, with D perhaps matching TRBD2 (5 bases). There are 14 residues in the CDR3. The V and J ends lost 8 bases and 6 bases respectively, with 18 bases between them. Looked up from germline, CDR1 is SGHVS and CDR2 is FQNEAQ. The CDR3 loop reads CASSSAGRADTQYF. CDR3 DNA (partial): TGTGCCAGCTCCAGCGCGGGCCGCGCGGATACG.

The CDR3 reads CASSPGLAAYTGELFF. Incomplete CDR3 DNA: TGTGCCAGCAGCCCCGGTCTGGCGGCCTACACCGGGGAG. The chain employs TRBV12-3 or TRBV12-4 and TRBJ2-2; the D is unclear. The read terminates 3 residues before the CDR3 end, so the remaining end is supplied by the germline J gene. The CDR3 runs 16 residues. V lost 6 bases, J lost 3 bases, and 17 bases lay in between.